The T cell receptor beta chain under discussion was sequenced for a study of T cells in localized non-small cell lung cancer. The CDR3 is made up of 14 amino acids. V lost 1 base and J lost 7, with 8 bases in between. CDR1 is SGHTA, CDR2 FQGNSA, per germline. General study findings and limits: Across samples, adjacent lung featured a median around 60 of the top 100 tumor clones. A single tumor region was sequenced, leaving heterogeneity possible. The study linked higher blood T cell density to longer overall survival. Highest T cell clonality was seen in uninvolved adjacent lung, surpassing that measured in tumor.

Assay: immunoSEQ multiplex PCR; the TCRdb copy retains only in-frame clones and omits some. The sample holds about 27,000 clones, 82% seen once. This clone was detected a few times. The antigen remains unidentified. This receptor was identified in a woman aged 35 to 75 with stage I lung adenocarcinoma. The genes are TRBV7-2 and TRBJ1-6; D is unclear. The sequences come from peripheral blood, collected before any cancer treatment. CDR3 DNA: TGTGCCAGCAGCTTAGAGGTCCAGAATTCACCCCTCCACTTT. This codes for CASSLEVQNSPLHF.